The next 10 T cell receptor beta chains were all read from a single sample in a study of human T cells and chemical hapten exposure. Time point of the sample: pre-sensitization, week 0. Treatment: therapeutic diphenylcyclopropenone sensitization with weekly scalp DPC. One entry per CDR3 protein results from TCRdb running MiXCR on the RACE reads. The sample lists a few hundred thousand distinct CDR3 sequences, 7.7% occurring once. Material: whole blood, obtained in connection with sensitization to the hapten diphenylcyclopropenone (DPC). Source of these receptors: a man aged 18 to 35 with alopecia areata. Some clones in this sample may be carry-over from other donors' samples.

The chain couples TRBV5-5 to TRBJ1-5, with TRBD1 as a possible D gene (5 bases). The V gene lost 0 bases and the J gene lost 4 bases, with 14 bases spanning the gap. This CDR3 spans 16 amino acids. CDR1 is SGHKS, CDR2 YYEKEE, per germline (reference sequence). CDR3 bases: TGTGCCAGCAGCTTGGCTTCGGGGACCGAGAATCAGCCCCAGCATTTT. This codes for CASSLASGTENQPQHF.

The V and J genes are TRBV20-1 and TRBJ2-3; D is unresolved. CDR3 length equals 15 residues. Germline values: CDR1 DFQATT, CDR2 SNEGSKA (reference sequence). Trimming removed 4 bases at V and 2 bases at J, with 16 bases between. In nucleotides, the CDR3 is TGCAGTGCTATCACAAGACCCTCTTACACAGATACGCAGTATTTT. Protein: CSAITRPSYTDTQYF.

The genes are TRBV7-6 and TRBJ1-1; perhaps TRBD1 as D (5 bases). The CDR3 contains 13 residues. The V gene lost 1 base and the J gene lost 3 bases, with 6 bases spanning the gap. Germline V lookup: CDR1 SGHVS, CDR2 FNYEAQ. The CDR3 DNA reads as TGTGCCAGCAGCTTAGAACAGGACACTGAAGCTTTCTTT. Residues: CASSLEQDTEAFF.

This clonotype was observed at least ten times. The rearrangement joins TRBV5-1 to TRBJ2-7; TRBD2 matches 7 bases. The CDR3 sequence is 13 residues long. With V trimmed by 1 base and J by 7 bases, 5 bases remained unmatched. Germline V CDR1 and CDR2: SGHRS, YFSETQ. In nucleotides, the CDR3 is TGCGCCAGCAGCTTGAAAATAGCGGGTGAGCAGTACTTC. This gives the protein CASSLKIAGEQYF.

This clonotype occurred many times. This chain uses TRBV2 with TRBJ1-4; unclear D gene. Trimming left V 5 bases short and J 7 bases short, with 8 bases between. This CDR3 comprises 12 residues. Germline V gene lookup returns CDR1 SNHLY and CDR2 FYNNEI. Here the CDR3 DNA reads TGTGCCAGCAGTCAGATTCTTGAAAAACTGTTTTTT. Translating it yields CASSQILEKLFF.

This clonotype was seen a few times. The rearrangement joins TRBV7-9 to TRBJ2-1; 8 bases agree with TRBD2. This CDR3 has 16 amino acids. Trimming cost V 1 base and J 4 bases; bases outside gene matches: 6. The germline CDR1 and CDR2 sequences are SEHNR and FQNEAQ (reference sequence). CDR3 in DNA: TGTGCCAGCAGCTTAGTACCGGGGGGGCCTTACAATGAGCAGTTCTTC. Translating it yields CASSLVPGGPYNEQFF.

This rearrangement joins TRBV6-2 or TRBV6-3 to TRBJ2-1; D unresolved. The CDR3 is 14 residues long. The ends were cut back, 5 bases at V and 2 bases at J, with 10 bases in the middle. Germline CDR1 MNHEY, CDR2 SVGEGT. The CDR3 spells CASSLTGPYNEQFF. The CDR3, as DNA: TGTGCCAGCAGTCTAACGGGCCCCTACAATGAGCAGTTCTTC.

This clonotype came up a few times. This chain joins TRBV12-3 or TRBV12-4 and TRBJ2-7, with TRBD1 matching over 7 bases. The CDR3 has 16 amino acids. After removal of 2 bases from V and 6 bases from J, the junction contained 13 bases not matched to a gene. The chain's CDR3 is CASSLMAGTARGEQYF. The CDR3 nucleotides are TGTGCCAGCAGTTTAATGGCCGGGACAGCAAGAGGCGAGCAGTACTTC.

This clonotype was detected many times. This chain connects TRBV7-2 to TRBJ1-5; possibly TRBD1 for D (5 bases). The CDR3 sequence is 14 residues long. The germline gives CDR1 SGHTA, CDR2 FQGNSA. Deletions cut 3 bases from V and 6 bases from J, with 12 bases between. CDR3 bases: TGTGCCAGCAGCTTCGACAGTGGCGGTCAGCCCCAGCATTTT. Amino acids: CASSFDSGGQPQHF.

This clonotype was detected ten times or more. The gene calls are TRBV27 and TRBJ1-1, with unresolved D. Germline V CDR1 and CDR2: MNHEY, SMNVEV (reference sequence). This CDR3 comprises 15 residues. Trimming pared 2 bases from V and 2 bases from J, leaving 12 bases between. DNA for the CDR3: TGTGCCAGCAGTTTAAAGGCTGGTTATAACACTGAAGCTTTCTTT. This codes for CASSLKAGYNTEAFF.